This TCR beta chain was retrieved from a study of blood T cell repertoires in COVID-19. Trimming pared 8 bases from V and 1 base from J, leaving 12 bases between. The germline V gene encodes CDR1 SNHLY and CDR2 FYNNEI. This CDR3 comprises 14 residues. The protocol was immunoSEQ multiplex PCR, while the TCRdb copy is restricted to in-frame clones and leaves out a portion. Here the sample spans about 29,000 clones, 84% being singletons. The sequencing sample was made of peripheral blood. The sequence derives from a man aged 80 or over with active COVID-19. V and J are TRBV2 and TRBJ2-1; TRBD2 might be the D (6 bases). The CDR3 DNA sequence: TGTGCCAGCGGGGGGACCCCGTCCTACAATGAGCAGTTCTTC. It translates to CASGGTPSYNEQFF.